This T cell receptor (beta chain) appears in the sequencing data of a study of blood T cell repertoires in COVID-19. TCRdb's copy holds only in-frame clones and misses some; the assay was immunoSEQ multiplex PCR. The table has approximately 210,000 clones, 81% seen once; the top ten hold approximately 9%. The sequenced sample consisted of PBMCs or T cells enriched from blood (not recorded which). The receptor's source is a woman between 45 and 65 years old with acute COVID-19.

DNA of the CDR3: TGTGCCACCAGAGCCAGCGGGAGCTCCTACGAGCAGTACTTC. Its translation: CATRASGSSYEQYF. The chain links TRBV24-1 to TRBJ2-7; 8 bases fit TRBD2. Trimming took 7 bases from V and 0 from J; bases not matched to a gene: 4. The germline V gene has CDR1 KGHDR and CDR2 SFDVKD. This CDR3 region has 14 residues.